This T cell receptor beta chain comes out of a study of blood T cell repertoires in COVID-19. Study-level information: The United States, Italy and Spain were the sources of the acute and convalescent COVID-19 samples. PBMCs, B-cell-depleted T cells, or T cells provided the cDNA or gDNA that made up the material.

Germline V gives CDR1 SQVTM, CDR2 ANQGSEA. V was clipped by 6 bases and J by 4 bases; unmatched bases: 3. CDR3 length equals 12 residues. In the study's own analysis: Reference gene primers were amplified, and this amplification served to estimate nucleated cell counts. The assay was immunoSEQ multiplex PCR, and TCRdb's table has in-frame clones only and misses some. The DNA gave D and trimming, while V, J and clone size come from that table. The data contain more than 85,000 clones, around 90% of them singletons. The V gene is TRBV29-1, the J gene TRBJ1-2; 9 nucleotides match TRBD1. The sequencing input was peripheral blood. The receptor was isolated from a man between 18 and 29 years old with acute or convalescent COVID-19. The CDR3 region is CSVTGGSYGYTF. For the CDR3, the DNA is TGCAGCGTCACAGGGGGCAGCTATGGCTACACCTTC. Full variable domain (remainder filled in from reference TRBV29-1 and TRBJ1-2): SAVISQKPSRDICQRGTSLTIQCQVDSQVTMMFWYRQQPGQSLTLIATANQGSEATYESGFVIDKFPISRPNLTFSTLTVSNMSPEDSSIYLCSVTGGSYGYTFGSGTRLTVV.